These 19 T cell receptor beta chains were sequenced from one sample in a study of T-cell memory formation after mild COVID-19. TCRdb itself ran the 5' RACE reads through MiXCR, one entry per CDR3 protein. The profile shows a few hundred thousand distinct CDR3 sequences, under 8.5% of them singletons. Sequencing input: PBMCs or a T cell subset sorted from them (not recorded which). The receptors shown here come from a man between 18 and 29 years old who had mild COVID-19 (a few samples of this study predate the infection). Cell type and time point are not known.

This clonotype was picked up a small number of times. This chain uses TRBV24-1 with TRBJ2-1; TRBD2 matches at 9 bases. The CDR3 has 17 amino acids. Germline V gives CDR1 KGHDR, CDR2 SFDVKD. V was pared by 3 bases and J by 4 bases, with 9 bases of the junction left unmatched. The CDR3 DNA reads as TGTGCCACCAGTGATCCCTTAAGGGCGGGGGGGTACAATGAGCAGTTCTTC. Translating it yields CATSDPLRAGGYNEQFF.

This clonotype showed up just a few times. V gene TRBV12-3 or TRBV12-4 combines with J gene TRBJ1-6; D is perhaps TRBD1 (6 bases). V was shortened by 11 bases and J by 8 bases, with 16 bases between the two germline ends. CDR3 length: 13 amino acids. CDR3 protein: CASRLRGDSPLHF. CDR3 nucleotides: TGTGCCTCCCGACTAAGGGGGGATTCACCCCTCCACTTT.

The chain has TRBV9 and TRBJ2-1; D gene ambiguous. Per the germline V gene, CDR1 is SGDLS and CDR2 is YYNGEE. Between the trimmed V and J ends, which lost 2 bases and 6 bases, there was a span of 15 bases. This CDR3 spans 15 amino acids. The CDR3 DNA reads as TGTGCCAGCAGCGTCGAAGGGTGGAATATCAATGAGCAGTTCTTC. Encoded protein: CASSVEGWNINEQFF.

V usage is TRBV7-8 and J usage is TRBJ1-1; no reliable D call. V was clipped by 1 base and J by 3 bases, with 24 bases between them. The CDR3 loop spans 19 amino acids. Looked up from germline, CDR1 is SGHVS and CDR2 is FQNEAQ. DNA of the CDR3: TGTGCCAGCAGCTTAGTTCGCCCCTTTGGCGGGTGGGGTTACACTGAAGCTTTCTTT. It yields the protein CASSLVRPFGGWGYTEAFF.

The V call is TRBV4-1, the J call TRBJ2-5, with D possibly being TRBD1 (5 bases). V was pared by 5 bases and J by 3 bases, with 10 bases between. This CDR3 has 13 amino acids. CDR1 is MGHRA, CDR2 YSYEKL, per germline. CDR3 sequence: CASSSQTEETQYF. CDR3 coding DNA: TGCGCCAGCAGCTCACAGACAGAAGAGACCCAGTACTTC.

This clonotype was seen a few times. The rearrangement uses TRBV7-3 and TRBJ2-7; 7 nucleotides line up with TRBD1. The CDR3 extends over 15 amino acids. In germline, CDR1 is SGHTA, CDR2 FQGTGA. V was pared by 7 bases and J by 3 bases, with 12 bases of the junction left unmatched. CDR3 loop: CASNPPPGQHYEQYV. CDR3 DNA: TGTGCCAGCAACCCACCGCCGGGACAGCACTACGAGCAGTACGTC.

This rearrangement joins TRBV5-6 to TRBJ2-2; 8 nucleotides line up with TRBD1. CDR1 SGHDT and CDR2 YYEEEE come from the germline V gene. After removal of 2 bases from V and 4 bases from J, the junction contained 4 bases not matched to a gene. This CDR3 has 15 amino acids. The CDR3 coding sequence is TGTGCCAGCAGCTTCCTTACAGGGGGCACCGGGGAGCTGTTTTTT. Protein product: CASSFLTGGTGELFF.

In its sample, this clonotype was seen a few times. The chain is built from TRBV20-1 and TRBJ2-1; D perhaps matches TRBD1 (6 bases). This CDR3 contains 14 residues. Trimming cost V 3 bases and J 5 bases, with 14 bases left between them. Per the germline V gene, CDR1 is DFQATT and CDR2 is SNEGSKA (reference sequence). CDR3 coding DNA: TGCAGTGCTAGCAGTCGAAACAGGGACAATGAGCAGTTCTTC. Protein product: CSASSRNRDNEQFF.

This clonotype was recorded many times. The chain carries TRBV5-5 and TRBJ2-3; D gene ambiguous. The germline V and J ends were trimmed by 6 bases and 0 bases, with 8 bases remaining between them. Germline V gene data show CDR1 as SGHKS and CDR2 as YYEKEE (reference sequence). The CDR3 length is 13 residues. This CDR3 reads CASNGRSTDTQYF. In DNA, the CDR3 is TGTGCCAGCAACGGGCGGAGCACAGATACGCAGTATTTT.

The chain has TRBV11-2 and TRBJ2-1, with 9 nucleotides matching TRBD1. V trimming: 5 bases; J trimming: 4 bases; junction bases outside the gene matches: 15. Germline CDR1 and CDR2: SGHAT and FQNNGV. The CDR3 spans 18 residues. CDR3 region: CASSRYRTGVGPYNEQFF. Here the CDR3 DNA reads TGTGCCAGCAGCCGATACCGGACAGGGGTCGGTCCATACAATGAGCAGTTCTTC.

The rearrangement links TRBV20-1 to TRBJ1-1; no clear D. V was cut by 2 bases and J by 1 base, with 11 bases left in between. Germline CDR1 reads DFQATT; CDR2 reads SNEGSKA (reference sequence). CDR3 length: 14 amino acids. CDR3 region: CSARRDPANTEAFF. CDR3 sequence (DNA): TGCAGTGCTAGAAGGGATCCAGCGAACACTGAAGCTTTCTTT.

The V gene is TRBV27, the J gene TRBJ1-2; D not certain. This CDR3 region has 11 residues. The V and J ends lost 4 bases and 8 bases respectively, with 8 bases between them. The germline CDR1 and CDR2 sequences are MNHEY and SMNVEV (reference sequence). The CDR3 region is CASSSHGGYTF. The CDR3 bases are TGTGCCAGCAGTTCTCACGGGGGCTACACCTTC.

The chain has TRBV7-3 and TRBJ2-2, with 7 positions matching TRBD2. After removal of 5 bases from V and 7 bases from J, the junction contained 10 bases not matched to a gene. Germline values: CDR1 SGHTA, CDR2 FQGTGA. The CDR3 is made up of 15 amino acids. This CDR3 reads CASSPPGGGFGELFF. The CDR3 region has the DNA TGTGCCAGCAGCCCCCCGGGAGGCGGGTTCGGGGAGCTGTTTTTT.

This clonotype was detected many times. V gene TRBV6-5 combines with J gene TRBJ2-7; 7 bases line up with TRBD2. The CDR3 is made up of 14 amino acids. The germline gives CDR1 MNHEY, CDR2 SVGAGI. Losses at the gene ends were 5 bases for V and 2 bases for J; bases not matched to a gene: 6. In DNA form, the CDR3 reads TGTGCCAGCAGTGAGTCTAGCGGAACCTACGAGCAGTACGTC. Protein: CASSESSGTYEQYV.

This clonotype was counted a few times. The chain recombines TRBV4-2 with TRBJ2-1; 13 bases align to TRBD2. Losses at the gene ends were 3 bases for V and 10 bases for J; bases not matched to a gene: 9. The CDR3 runs 16 residues. The germline V gene has CDR1 LGHNA and CDR2 YNFKEQ. CDR3 loop: CASSQQIGTSGEEQFF. The DNA for the CDR3 is TGTGCCAGCAGCCAGCAGATCGGGACTAGCGGGGAGGAGCAGTTCTTC.

The rearrangement joins TRBV5-1 to TRBJ2-1, with 12 nucleotides matching TRBD2. The CDR3 contains 17 residues. The V segment lost 4 bases and the J segment 5 bases; nucleotides outside the gene matches: 10. The V gene's germline CDR1 is SGHRS and CDR2 YFSETQ. The CDR3 here is CASSLRLAGDNDNEQFF. The DNA for the CDR3 is TGCGCCAGCAGCCTACGACTAGCGGGGGATAACGACAATGAGCAGTTCTTC.

The chain has TRBV11-2 and TRBJ1-1; unclear D gene. The CDR3 is made up of 14 amino acids. Trimming removed 1 base at V and 3 bases at J, with 9 bases between. The germline V gene encodes CDR1 SGHAT and CDR2 FQNNGV. The CDR3 sequence: CASSLVGGDTEAFF. CDR3 nucleotide sequence: TGTGCCAGCAGCTTAGTCGGCGGAGACACTGAAGCTTTCTTT.

This clonotype was observed a few times. This chain links TRBV20-1 with TRBJ2-3; 7 bases agree with TRBD1. This CDR3 spans 13 amino acids. V lost 6 bases to trimming and J lost 7 bases; unmatched junction nucleotides: 10. Germline V lookup: CDR1 DFQATT, CDR2 SNEGSKA (reference sequence). The CDR3 is CSADRQGAYTQYF. The CDR3 DNA sequence: TGCAGTGCAGACAGACAGGGCGCATATACGCAGTATTTT.

The chain combines TRBV7-3 with TRBJ2-4; D is possibly TRBD1 (6 bases). The CDR3 sequence is 13 residues long. The germline gives CDR1 SGHTA, CDR2 FQGTGA. V dropped 2 bases and J dropped 8 bases, with 10 bases sitting between them. In DNA, the CDR3 is TGTGCCAGCAGCTTAGGGCAGGGGCACATTCAGTACTTC. Amino acids: CASSLGQGHIQYF.